This T cell receptor beta chain originates from a study of blood T cell repertoires in COVID-19. Remarks on this clone: Mismatch with germline at one junction end may stem from a read error.

As originally analysed: Cell counts per sample came from amplifying reference gene primers. TCRdb's copy holds only in-frame clones and misses some; the assay was immunoSEQ multiplex PCR. V and J calls plus clone size are reproduced from that table; the DNA served to infer D and trimming. Of 200,000 to 250,000 clones in the sample, around 87% were seen once. CDR1 is MDHEN and CDR2 is SYDVKM in the germline V gene. The CDR3 runs to 14 residues. The TCR was taken from a woman in her forties or fifties with COVID-19, enrolled during active disease. The source material was peripheral blood. The chain uses TRBV28 and TRBJ2-1; D possibly corresponds to TRBD2 (6 bases). The CDR3 here is CATKEGLSNNEQFF. The DNA of the CDR3 is TGTGCCACCAAGGAGGGGCTCTCCAACAATGAGCAGTTCTTC.